These T cell receptor beta chains were read from a single sample in a study of T cell repertoires in cytomegalovirus infection. Which antigens these TCRs recognize remains unknown. Using its own MiXCR run on the reads, TCRdb lists one record per CDR3 protein. The sample consists of hundreds of thousands of distinct CDR3 sequences, around 35% of them appearing once. The specimen comprised cultured PBMCs, sampled from culture after CMV antigen stimulation. The receptors stem from a human donor in good health (CMV status not recorded). Some clones in this sample may be carry-over from other donors' samples. CDR3s include the opening cysteine and the closing phenylalanine or tryptophan. A D gene is named only where the DNA matches it firmly. The size of a clone is reported for some rows only, either as once, few or many, or as a class for expanded clones.

CDR3 DNA	CDR3 protein	clone size	D gene	V gene	J gene
TGTGCCAGCAGCCTGGGACAGCCTAGGTCTGGAAACACCATATATTTT	CASSLGQPRSGNTIYF	NA	TRBD1	TRBV5-4	TRBJ1-3
TGCGCCAGCAGACTCGACTACAACACCGGGGAGCTGTTTTTT	CASRLDYNTGELFF	NA	NA	TRBV5-1	TRBJ2-2
TGTGCCAGCACTCGAGCACAGGCAGGGAATGAGCAGTTCTTC	CASTRAQAGNEQFF	NA	NA	TRBV18	TRBJ2-1
TGTGCCAGCAGCTTATCGACGCACTCCTACGAGCAGTACTTC	CASSLSTHSYEQYF	few	NA	TRBV7-2	TRBJ2-7
TGCAGCGTTGGAAACCGGTCCCCGCCTGTAAAACTGTTTTTT	CSVGNRSPPVKLFF	NA	NA	TRBV29-1	TRBJ1-4
TGCAGTGCTAGAGACCTCTCTGGGGGGGGCACCTACAATGAGCAGTTCTTC	CSARDLSGGGTYNEQFF	few	NA	TRBV20-1	TRBJ2-1
TGTGCCAGCAGTTACGACAGGGGGCGAGAGTACTTC	CASSYDRGREYF	NA	TRBD1	TRBV6-6	TRBJ2-5
TGTGCCAGCAGCCGATATCCCGGGACTAGCGGGGGGGCACAAGAGACCCAGTACTTC	CASSRYPGTSGGAQETQYF	NA	TRBD2	TRBV4-2	TRBJ2-5
TGTGCCAGCAGTTGGTGGCAGGGGAGAAACGAGCAGTACTTC	CASSWWQGRNEQYF	NA	NA	TRBV12-3/TRBV12-4	TRBJ2-7
TGTGCCAGCACCCCAGGGGACAGAAAAAACATTCAGTACTTC	CASTPGDRKNIQYF	NA	TRBD1	TRBV27	TRBJ2-4
TGTGCCAGCAGCTTAGCCAGACAGAGGGAGCCCACCTTC	CASSLARQREPTF	few	NA	TRBV7-8	TRBJ1-2
TGTGCCAGCTCACCAGTCTCCTTTCGGGAGCAGTACTTC	CASSPVSFREQYF	NA	NA	TRBV18	TRBJ2-7
TGTGCCAGCAGTTTAAGTCCCGGGACCCTCCCTCTCGAGCAGTACTTC	CASSLSPGTLPLEQYF	many	NA	TRBV12-3/TRBV12-4	TRBJ2-7
TGCAGTGCTAGAGACAAGAGGACCCGCATCTACGAGCAGTACTTC	CSARDKRTRIYEQYF	NA	NA	TRBV20-1	TRBJ2-7
TGCAGTGCACTAGTGGGGGGCCCGAGCTCCTACGAGCAGTACTTC	CSALVGGPSSYEQYF	NA	NA	TRBV20-1	TRBJ2-7
TGCGCCAGCAGCTTAGACAGACCAGCAACTAATGAAAAACTGTTTTTT	CASSLDRPATNEKLFF	NA	NA	TRBV5-1	TRBJ1-4
TGTGCTAGTGGTTCGCATCTGGGTACTGAAGCTTTCTTT	CASGSHLGTEAFF	NA	NA	TRBV12-5	TRBJ1-1
TGTGCCAGCAGCTCCACTCCGGGGGTTGGGGCCAACGTCCTGACTTTC	CASSSTPGVGANVLTF	many	NA	TRBV7-2	TRBJ2-6
TGTGCCAGCAGTGAGTTCCCCGCTTTCCCCCTCCACTTT	CASSEFPAFPLHF	NA	NA	TRBV2	TRBJ1-6
TGTGCCAGCAGAGGAAGAACGCAAGAGACCCAGTACTTC	CASRGRTQETQYF	NA	NA	TRBV6-2/TRBV6-3	TRBJ2-5
TGCAGTGCTAGGCGAGCGGGGGGGCCCTCCTTTTCCTACAATGAGCAGTTCTTC	CSARRAGGPSFSYNEQFF	NA	TRBD2	TRBV20-1	TRBJ2-1
TGTGCCAGCAGCTTAGACAACAGGCTTCCTGAAGCTTTCTTT	CASSLDNRLPEAFF	NA	NA	TRBV7-2	TRBJ1-1
TGCAGTGCTAGGGACCCTCGGAATCAGCCCCAGCATTTT	CSARDPRNQPQHF	few	NA	TRBV20-1	TRBJ1-5
TGCGCCAGCAGCTTGATCGTGACAGGGACAACTAATGAAAAACTGTTTTTT	CASSLIVTGTTNEKLFF	NA	TRBD1	TRBV4-3	TRBJ1-4
TGTGCCAGCAGCCCTACCGGGACAGGGGACGAGCAGTACTTC	CASSPTGTGDEQYF	once	TRBD1	TRBV27	TRBJ2-7
TGTGCCAGCAGCTTAGCGTGGCCTAGCGGGAGAAGATCCTCCGAGCAGTACTTC	CASSLAWPSGRRSSEQYF	many	TRBD2	TRBV7-7	TRBJ2-7
TGTGCCAGCAGCTACCGGACTAGCGGGTTAGATACGCAGTATTTT	CASSYRTSGLDTQYF	NA	TRBD2	TRBV7-9	TRBJ2-3
TGTGCCAGTTTAAACAGGGGAGGAAACACCATATATTTT	CASLNRGGNTIYF	few	TRBD1	TRBV12-3/TRBV12-4	TRBJ1-3
TGCGCCAGCCCCTCGGTCTATAGCAATCAGCCCCAGCATTTT	CASPSVYSNQPQHF	NA	NA	TRBV23-1	TRBJ1-5
TGTGCCACTACACTAGCGGAAAGCACAGATACGCAGTATTTT	CATTLAESTDTQYF	NA	TRBD2	TRBV6-5	TRBJ2-3
TGTGCCAGCAGCTTAGACGGGACAGCTTATGGCTACACCTTC	CASSLDGTAYGYTF	many	TRBD1	TRBV7-2	TRBJ1-2
TGTGCCAGCAGTTTTGTGACTAGCGAGGGTGAGCAGTTCTTC	CASSFVTSEGEQFF	few	TRBD2	TRBV12-3/TRBV12-4	TRBJ2-1
TGTGCCAGCAGAAATAGCGGGAGTAATGAGCAGTATTTT	CASRNSGSNEQYF	many	TRBD2	TRBV7-2	TRBJ2-3
TGTGCCAGCAGTTTCGACCGGGACAGGGACATCACAGATACGCAGTATTTT	CASSFDRDRDITDTQYF	NA	TRBD1	TRBV28	TRBJ2-3
TGTGCCAGCAGCTTGGGGGGGACTAAGTCCTACGAGCAGTACTTC	CASSLGGTKSYEQYF	NA	TRBD2	TRBV7-9	TRBJ2-7
TGTGCCAGTTTACTCAGGAGCTCCTACGAGCAGTACTTC	CASLLRSSYEQYF	NA	NA	TRBV19	TRBJ2-7
TGTGCCAGCAAAAACAGGGAGGGCACTGAAGCTTTCTTT	CASKNREGTEAFF	NA	NA	TRBV12-3/TRBV12-4	TRBJ1-1
TGTGCCAGCAGTGAAGCCTGGACAGAAGCTAATGAAAAACTGTTTTTT	CASSEAWTEANEKLFF	few	NA	TRBV6-1	TRBJ1-4
TGCAGTGCTCTTACCCTAGAAAGCGGGGGGGCCGGAGAGACCCAGTACTTC	CSALTLESGGAGETQYF	NA	TRBD2	TRBV20-1	TRBJ2-5
TGTGCCAGCAGTGAAGCCCGACACTATGGCTACACCTTC	CASSEARHYGYTF	many	NA	TRBV7-2	TRBJ1-2
TGTGCCAGCAGCTTTGGGGCCCCCTCAGAACGGGCTTTCTTT	CASSFGAPSERAFF	once	NA	TRBV7-2	TRBJ1-1
TGCAGCGCGGGGAGGGGGACCCCCTACGAGCAGTACTTC	CSAGRGTPYEQYF	NA	NA	TRBV29-1	TRBJ2-7
TGTGCCAGCAGTCCTAGCGGGAGCCTAACCTACGAGCAGTACTTC	CASSPSGSLTYEQYF	NA	TRBD2	TRBV2	TRBJ2-7
TGTGCCAGCAGCCAAGGGCCTGCCACTGAAGCTTTCTTT	CASSQGPATEAFF	NA	NA	TRBV3-1	TRBJ1-1
TGTGCCAGCAGCTTCAGGGGCCCCACAGATACGCAGTATTTT	CASSFRGPTDTQYF	many	NA	TRBV7-2	TRBJ2-3
TGTGCCAGCAAAGCGGGACAGGGGTCGGAAAAACTGTTTTTT	CASKAGQGSEKLFF	few	TRBD1	TRBV2	TRBJ1-4